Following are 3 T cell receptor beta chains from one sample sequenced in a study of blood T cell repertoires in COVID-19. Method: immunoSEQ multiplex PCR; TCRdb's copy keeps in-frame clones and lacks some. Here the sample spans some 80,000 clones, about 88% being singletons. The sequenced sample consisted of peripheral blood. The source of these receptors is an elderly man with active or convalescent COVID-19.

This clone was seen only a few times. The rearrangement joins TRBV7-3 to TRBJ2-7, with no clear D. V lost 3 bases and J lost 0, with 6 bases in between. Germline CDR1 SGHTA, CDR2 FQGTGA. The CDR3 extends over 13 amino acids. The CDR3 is CASSFGPSYEQYV. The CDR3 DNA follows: TGTGCCAGCAGCTTTGGGCCCTCCTACGAGCAGTACGTC.

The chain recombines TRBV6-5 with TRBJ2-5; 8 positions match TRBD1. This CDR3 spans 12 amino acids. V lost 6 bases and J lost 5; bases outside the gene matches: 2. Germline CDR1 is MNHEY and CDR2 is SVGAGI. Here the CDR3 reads CASSGQGETQYF. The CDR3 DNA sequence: TGTGCCAGCAGCGGACAGGGCGAGACCCAGTACTTC.

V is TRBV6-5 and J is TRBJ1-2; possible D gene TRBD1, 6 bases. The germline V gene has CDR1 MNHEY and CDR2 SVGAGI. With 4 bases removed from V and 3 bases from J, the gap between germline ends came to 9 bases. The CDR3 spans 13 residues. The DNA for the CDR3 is TGTGCCAGCAGTTTAAGACAGGACTATGGCTACACCTTC. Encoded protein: CASSLRQDYGYTF.